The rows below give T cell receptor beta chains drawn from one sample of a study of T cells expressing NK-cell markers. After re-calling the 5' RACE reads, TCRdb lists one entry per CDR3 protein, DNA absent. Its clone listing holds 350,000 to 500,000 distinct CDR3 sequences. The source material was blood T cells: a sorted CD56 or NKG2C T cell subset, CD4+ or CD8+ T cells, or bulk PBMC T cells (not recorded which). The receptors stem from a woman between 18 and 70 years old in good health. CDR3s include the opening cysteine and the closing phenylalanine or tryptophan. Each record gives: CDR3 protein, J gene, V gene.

cdr3_aa: CATSGAPGTYGYTF; j_call: TRBJ1-2; v_call: TRBV15
cdr3_aa: CASSSRGRSGVPQETQYF; j_call: TRBJ2-5; v_call: TRBV11-2
cdr3_aa: CASSLTPGQPQHF; j_call: TRBJ1-5; v_call: TRBV7-3
cdr3_aa: CASSLGTFVVYNEQFF; j_call: TRBJ2-1; v_call: TRBV5-4
cdr3_aa: CSARISSGNTIYF; j_call: TRBJ1-3; v_call: TRBV20-1
cdr3_aa: CTSSETGRTTSTDTQYF; j_call: TRBJ2-3; v_call: TRBV25-1
cdr3_aa: CASRIADTQYF; j_call: TRBJ2-3; v_call: TRBV25-1
cdr3_aa: CASSLRGFEYGYTF; j_call: TRBJ1-2; v_call: TRBV12-3/TRBV12-4
cdr3_aa: CSAGGAGTGELFF; j_call: TRBJ2-2; v_call: TRBV20-1
cdr3_aa: CASSLGGEVTQYF; j_call: TRBJ2-5; v_call: TRBV5-1
cdr3_aa: CSATGGYSNQPQHF; j_call: TRBJ1-5; v_call: TRBV20-1
cdr3_aa: CSAPTPTGMNTEAFF; j_call: TRBJ1-1; v_call: TRBV20-1
cdr3_aa: CASSGLNMNTEAFF; j_call: TRBJ1-1; v_call: TRBV18
cdr3_aa: CASTKREFSDTQYF; j_call: TRBJ2-3; v_call: TRBV28
cdr3_aa: CASSQVLVGGYEQYF; j_call: TRBJ2-7; v_call: TRBV4-3
cdr3_aa: CASRPGGQGDQETQYF; j_call: TRBJ2-5; v_call: TRBV28
cdr3_aa: CATLSRTGRTEAFF; j_call: TRBJ1-1; v_call: TRBV12-3/TRBV12-4
cdr3_aa: CASSYRGPSTDTQYF; j_call: TRBJ2-3; v_call: TRBV2
cdr3_aa: CASSEGPAGITSTPQHF; j_call: TRBJ1-5; v_call: TRBV5-4
cdr3_aa: CASSLQAGGPFREQYF; j_call: TRBJ2-7; v_call: TRBV7-2
cdr3_aa: CASSLGALDAQFF; j_call: TRBJ2-1; v_call: TRBV7-7
cdr3_aa: CASSRGTSRTNEQFF; j_call: TRBJ2-1; v_call: TRBV5-5
cdr3_aa: CASSSGTSNYNEQFF; j_call: TRBJ2-1; v_call: TRBV5-5
cdr3_aa: CASSPFIGSSYEQYF; j_call: TRBJ2-7; v_call: TRBV4-3
cdr3_aa: CASSPDETGSRQPQHF; j_call: TRBJ1-5; v_call: TRBV4-3
cdr3_aa: CASSLDSDTEAFF; j_call: TRBJ1-1; v_call: TRBV7-9
cdr3_aa: CAISVERELHEQYF; j_call: TRBJ2-7; v_call: TRBV10-3
cdr3_aa: CASSIQGGPFQQFF; j_call: TRBJ2-1; v_call: TRBV19
cdr3_aa: CASSYVFRTGELFF; j_call: TRBJ2-2; v_call: TRBV6-2/TRBV6-3